Listed below are T cell receptor beta chains from one sample, sequenced in a study of CXCR3-negative and CXCR3-positive naive CD8 T cells. TCRdb derives one entry per CDR3 protein from the 5' RACE reads, leaving out DNA. This sample contains over 70,000 distinct CDR3 sequences. Sequenced input: naive CXCR3- CD8+ T cells from blood. The receptors here all came from a human donor in good health. Some clones in this sample may be carry-over from other donors' samples. The CDR3 runs from the conserved cysteine through the conserved F or W.

>TRBJ1-1|TRBV5-1
CASSLTRNTEAFF
>TRBJ2-3|TRBV19
CASSISRDTQYF
>TRBJ1-5|TRBV12-3/TRBV12-4
CASGLLGAGQPQHF
>TRBJ2-7|TRBV20-1
CSARDEGDRYF
>TRBJ2-2|TRBV12-3/TRBV12-4
CASRQRTGGSGGLFF
>TRBJ2-1|TRBV12-3/TRBV12-4
CASSPMTSPEQLF
>TRBJ2-7|TRBV21-1
CASKGGPSYEQYF
>TRBJ2-1|TRBV7-3
CASGSAGADNEQFF
>TRBJ2-1|TRBV6-5
CASKASDATGDEQFF
>TRBJ2-5|TRBV2
CASTTEVQETQYF
>TRBJ2-7|TRBV29-1
CSVADWGAYEQYF
>TRBJ1-2|TRBV5-1
CASSLADFYGYTF
>TRBJ2-4|TRBV28
CASSPLGAENIQYF
>TRBJ1-1|TRBV29-1
CSVELARPEASF
>TRBJ2-3|TRBV7-2
CASSPPSGASTDTQYF
>TRBJ2-2|TRBV7-9
CASSLELSGSNTGELFF
>TRBJ2-7|TRBV20-1
CSARDGTSGGSIYEQYF
>TRBJ2-7|TRBV7-9
CASSHPGRDYEQYF
>TRBJ2-1|TRBV4-1
CASSQLFSGMENEQFF
>TRBJ2-1|TRBV7-3
CASSLTGGGNEQFF
>TRBJ2-1|TRBV29-1
CSALSGTSGGPSYNEQFF
>TRBJ2-3|TRBV29-1
CSVDWRKDTDTQYF
>TRBJ1-1|TRBV20-1
CSATGQERGAFF
>TRBJ2-7|TRBV6-2/TRBV6-3
CASSGTESYEQYF
>TRBJ1-3|TRBV12-3/TRBV12-4
CASSSPGRRSGNTIYF
>TRBJ2-7|TRBV5-1
CASSLTSGSSYEQYF
>TRBJ2-4|TRBV7-9
CASREYRDLGDIQYF
>TRBJ1-5|TRBV28
CASSSPRGQGNQPQHF
>TRBJ2-1|TRBV7-9
CASSLGGIDNEQFF
>TRBJ2-4|TRBV5-4
CASSDSTGNIQYF